The clone carrying this T cell receptor (beta chain) was seen many times. The antigen remains unidentified. Library preparation (for TCRbeta) was performed with unique molecular identifiers. TCRdb re-called the PCR reads through MiXCR, storing one row per CDR3 protein. This table holds some 150,000 distinct CDR3 sequences, around 9% found once. Trimming shortened V by 3 bases and J by 5 bases, and 11 bases separated the two germline ends. Germline assignment: CDR1 DFQATT and CDR2 SNEGSKA (reference sequence). This CDR3 comprises 13 residues. The data stem from a study of T-cell reconstitution after alpha-beta-depleted transplantation in children. Study conclusions and caveats: Some patients' high day-60 TCRbeta diversity was traced to surviving recipient T cells and thymic progenitors. Where alpha-beta T cells came from about two months after transplant was reportedly several hundred expanded graft clones. Newly made T cells mostly supplied T-cell counts and diversity one year after transplant.

V is TRBV20-1 and J is TRBJ1-5; D gene ambiguous. This material consisted of PBMCs, mostly from graft donor cells, taken 180 days after TCRalphabeta/CD19-depleted stem cell transplant. This sequence was found in a female patient between 2 and 15 years old who had a stem cell transplant for congenital amegakaryocytic thrombocytopenia, so the T cells may come from the graft donor. The CDR3 DNA reads TGCAGTGCTAGTCGCACGGCGGATCAGCCCCAGCATTTT. Translation gives CSASRTADQPQHF.